This entry concerns a single T cell receptor beta chain. Measured with immunoSEQ multiplex PCR; TCRdb has only the in-frame clones, and not every one. The sample consists of about 110,000 clones, less than 95% of them appearing once. The time point was: peripheral blood 6 weeks after treatment start. The data belong to a study of PD-L1 blockade in urothelial cancer. Study as a whole: When blood samples were assessed, the median T cell count was 120,000 to 150,000.

Germline CDR1 reads MDHEN; CDR2 reads SYDVKM. The CDR3 runs to 15 residues. V lost 6 bases and J 7 bases, leaving 16 bases between the germline ends. The source is a man between 60 and 70 years old with urothelial cancer. The chain joins TRBV28 to TRBJ1-6; D unclear. The source was PBMCs, collected around atezolizumab (anti-PD-L1) treatment. CDR3 DNA: TGTGCCAGCAGCCCGGACTCAGTGCGGAATTCACCCCTCCACTTT. Protein: CASSPDSVRNSPLHF.